This T cell receptor beta chain was identified during a study of blood T cell repertoires in COVID-19 (dated by TCRdb to 2020 to 2021). Regarding the research as a whole: The collaborator samples originated in the United States, Italy and Spain and spanned the acute and convalescent phases of COVID-19. The prospective study material was composed of cDNA or gDNA derived from T cells, B-cell-depleted T cells, or PBMCs. Subjects who had been exposed to COVID-19, were actively infected with it, or had recovered from it provided the deeply sampled blood TCRbeta repertoires that made up the dataset. A freely available public database, intended as a resource for researchers studying the immune response to SARS-CoV-2, is where the repertoires were released. The samples were drawn from two sources: the first 160 participants of the ongoing ImmuneRACE study, and 1,254 subjects contributed by 6 global collaborators. Sample metadata almost always included a de-identified subject ID, COVID-19 status, age in years and sex. Where available, HLA class I and class II types were taken from metadata supplied by the sample provider and were not determined by assay-based typing.

TCRbeta CDR3 regions were amplified from genomic DNA using the immunoSEQ Assay, a bias-controlled multiplex PCR. The authors processed their data as follows. Within the assay, amplification of reference gene primers was used to estimate how many nucleated cells each sample contained. To quantify the absolute abundance of each unique TCRbeta CDR3 rearrangement, sequence reads were collapsed and filtered. For each sample, productive Simpson clonality was calculated by taking the square root of Simpson's diversity index across productive rearrangements. TCRdb holds this immuneACCESS table with in-frame rearrangements only. Some clones are missing; in checked studies, unresolved V genes explain under half, and the rest has no known cause. The V and J calls and the clone size are those of that table, but D and trimming were determined from the DNA. This sample lists about 240,000 clones; approximately 85% were detected once. Clones ranked in the top ten supply roughly 0.8% of the sample.

What the authors observed across the whole study: Clinical and demographic metadata were provided uncurated, with the amount varying by source and participant.

Collaborating institutions collected whole blood in K2EDTA tubes following their own protocols. For TCRbeta analysis, collaborator samples were shipped as frozen whole blood, as isolated PBMCs, or as DNA extracted from either sample type. The CDR3 contains 14 residues, cysteine and phenylalanine counted. Here the CDR3 DNA is all that survives: 42 bases in frame from base 1. Taken from the germline V gene, the CDR1 and CDR2 loops are KGHSH and LQKENI. The V and J ends are trimmed by 6 bases and 7 bases, leaving 16 bases between them. The table lists this clone with a few counts. This clone's antigen is unknown. Base qualities are not provided; no much larger clone lies one nucleotide away.

This sequence was found in a woman in her twenties or thirties with acute or convalescent COVID-19. This sequence uses TRBV18 and TRBJ1-5, with TRBD1 as a weak D call on 5 bases. The sample taken for sequencing was peripheral blood. The CDR3 region: CASSNLGGAQPQHF. The sequenced DNA is TGTGCCAGCTCGAACTTGGGGGGTGCGCAGCCCCAGCATTTT. Outside the CDR3, residues come from the reference TRBV18 and TRBJ1-5 proteins, so the full variable domain is: NAGVMQNPRHLVRRRGQEARLRCSPMKGHSHVYWYRQLPEEGLKFMVYLQKENIIDESGMPKERFSAEFPKEGPSILRIQQVVRGDSAAYFCASSNLGGAQPQHFGDGTRLSIL.